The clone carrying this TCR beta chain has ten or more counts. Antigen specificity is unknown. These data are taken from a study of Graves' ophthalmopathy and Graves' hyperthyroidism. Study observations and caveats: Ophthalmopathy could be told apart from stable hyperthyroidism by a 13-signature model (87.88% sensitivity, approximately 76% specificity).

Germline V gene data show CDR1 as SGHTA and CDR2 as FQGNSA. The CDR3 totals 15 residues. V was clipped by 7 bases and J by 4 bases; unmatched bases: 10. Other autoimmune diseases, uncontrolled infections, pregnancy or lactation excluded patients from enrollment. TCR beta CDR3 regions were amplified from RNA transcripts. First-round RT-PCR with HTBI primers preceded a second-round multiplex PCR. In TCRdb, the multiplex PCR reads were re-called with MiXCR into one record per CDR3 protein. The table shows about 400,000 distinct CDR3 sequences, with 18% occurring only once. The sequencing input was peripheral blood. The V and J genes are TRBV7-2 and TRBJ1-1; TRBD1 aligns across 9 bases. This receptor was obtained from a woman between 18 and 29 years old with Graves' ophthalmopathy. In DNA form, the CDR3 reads TGTGCCAGCATTCTACAGGGGGCGGGGAGCACTGAAGCTTTCTTT. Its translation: CASILQGAGSTEAFF.